This T cell receptor beta chain was captured by sequencing in a study of cytomegalovirus exposure and HLA in healthy donors. Study as a whole: According to later analysis, the same platform produced the approximately 130 validation and several hundred first-cohort repertoires. The study, taken as a whole, reports: The study flagged roughly 160 TCR beta chains as cytomegalovirus-associated. In a later analysis, first-cohort TCR clusters were found to tend to co-occur in the roughly 120 validation repertoires. High sensitivity and specificity were reportedly achieved when the classifier diagnosed cytomegalovirus status.

This CDR3 is built from 12 residues. Unmatched junction bases numbered 2, after V lost 7 bases and J lost 3 bases. The germline gives CDR1 SQVTM, CDR2 ANQGSEA. As concerns this clone: Its target is not known.

Method: immunoSEQ multiplex PCR; TCRdb's copy keeps in-frame clones and lacks some. Among roughly 150,000 clones listed, approximately 80% were seen once. The sequenced material came from PBMCs. The chain carries TRBV29-1 and TRBJ2-5; 10 positions agree with TRBD1. This sequence originates from a man aged 25-40 years in good health and CMV-seropositive. This CDR3 is CSAGTGEETQYF. CDR3 coding DNA: TGCAGCGCGGGGACAGGGGAAGAGACCCAGTACTTC.